A single count supports the clone carrying this T cell receptor beta chain. Time point denoted: after dendritic cell vaccination, including at tumor progression/relapse. No glioblastoma patient carried an isocitrate dehydrogenase mutation. The primer mix had 60 V beta and 13 J beta primers. Method: immunoSEQ multiplex PCR; TCRdb's copy keeps in-frame clones and lacks some. The sample records 90,000 to 140,000 clones, around 87% being singletons. The data belong to a study of glioma-infiltrating T cells after dendritic cell vaccination. Study in general: Autologous tumor lysate was loaded overnight onto monocyte-derived dendritic cells grown 7 to 8 days with IL-4 and GM-CSF.

Germline CDR1 is LNHDA and CDR2 is SQIVND (reference sequence). The CDR3 runs to 15 residues. V lost 3 bases and J lost 5; bases outside the gene matches: 7. The V call is TRBV19, the J call TRBJ2-1; the match to TRBD2 covers 7 bases. This sequence was found in a human donor with glioblastoma. The sequences come from blood, collected after dendritic cell vaccination. CDR3 amino acids: CASSIFLAEDNEQFF. The CDR3 DNA follows: TGTGCCAGTAGTATCTTTCTAGCGGAGGACAATGAGCAGTTCTTC. The whole variable domain, remainder taken from reference TRBV19 and TRBJ2-1, is DGGITQSPKYLFRKEGQNVTLSCEQNLNHDAMYWYRQDPGQGLRLIYYSQIVNDFQKGDIAEGYSVSREKKESFPLTVTSAQKNPTAFYLCASSIFLAEDNEQFFGPGTRLTVL.